Given below is one T cell receptor beta chain in context. CDR1 and CDR2 from the germline V gene are MNHNS and SASEGT. The V and J ends lost 1 base and 5 bases, in that order; junction bases with no gene match: 6. The CDR3 spans 15 residues. The data belong to a study of blood T cells in healthy people across ages. Primed by a sample-barcoded 5' primer and a J-beta primer mix, a second PCR proceeded for about 7 to 12 cycles. TCRdb processed the 5' RACE reads anew with MiXCR; each CDR3 protein has one entry. The data show 700,000 or so distinct CDR3 sequences, 40% to 45% seen once. Sequences were obtained from blood. The clonotype was recovered from a man older than 75 in good health. V is TRBV6-1 and J is TRBJ2-5, with 8 bases fitting TRBD1. The CDR3 sequence is CASSEGAGGQETQYF. The CDR3 bases are TGTGCCAGCAGTGAAGGGGCAGGGGGCCAGGAGACCCAGTACTTC.